This TCR beta chain was captured in a study of shared clonotypes between healthy human individuals. In the study overall: Three plates were used per donor for CD4 naive, three for CD4 memory, two for CD8 naive and one for CD8 memory.

CDR1 is ENHRY and CDR2 is SYGVKD in the germline V gene. V was pared by 8 bases and J by 10 bases, with 9 bases between. The CDR3 totals 11 residues. This clone was seen a few times. Naive CD8 populations comprised CD45RO-negative cells positively selected for CCR7, excluding terminally differentiated effector memory CD45RA+ cells. Researchers ran the assay at a deep level. Repertoires were generated with immunoSEQ multiplex PCR, while TCRdb's copy carries only in-frame clones and drops some. The sample has some 2 million clones, roughly 95% seen once. The clonotype was recovered from a man younger than 30 in good health. The rearrangement uses TRBV10-3 and TRBJ1-6, with a weak D call TRBD1 (5 bases). The sequenced material came from naive CD8+ T cells sorted from blood. Here the CDR3 reads CAIGAASPLHF. The CDR3 DNA sequence: TGTGCCATCGGGGCAGCCTCACCCCTCCACTTT.